This is a list of T cell receptor beta chains from one sample in a study of PD-1 blockade in classical Hodgkin lymphoma. Produced via immunoSEQ multiplex PCR; TCRdb's table is partial and in-frame only. This table holds 24,000 or so clones, roughly three quarters found once. Sequences were derived from peripheral blood mononuclear cells (PBMCs), sampled at baseline. All receptors derive from a human donor with classical Hodgkin lymphoma. Both conserved end residues are trimmed from each CDR3. A clone size is listed for some rows: how often the clone was seen (once, few, many), or a class if it is expanded.

v_gene: TRBV6-5
j_gene: TRBJ2-3
abundance: once
CDR3aa: ASSSLTGALTDTQY

v_gene: TRBV7-8
j_gene: TRBJ2-5
abundance: NA
CDR3aa: ASSPDRVNQETQY

v_gene: TRBV7-9
j_gene: TRBJ2-7
abundance: NA
CDR3aa: ASSSTRGASYEQY

v_gene: TRBV30
j_gene: TRBJ1-1
abundance: medium-sized
CDR3aa: AWSVVDGTEAF

v_gene: TRBV9
j_gene: TRBJ1-1
abundance: NA
CDR3aa: ASSVDPAAEAF

v_gene: TRBV6-5
j_gene: TRBJ1-2
abundance: NA
CDR3aa: ASSYSGARAYYGYT

v_gene: TRBV27
j_gene: TRBJ2-7
abundance: NA
CDR3aa: ASSFGQGAAYEQY

v_gene: TRBV15
j_gene: TRBJ1-2
abundance: NA
CDR3aa: ATSREAYGYT

v_gene: TRBV9
j_gene: TRBJ2-4
abundance: NA
CDR3aa: ASREGRGQGLIQY

v_gene: TRBV19
j_gene: TRBJ2-5
abundance: once
CDR3aa: ASSRYSQQETQY

v_gene: TRBV9
j_gene: TRBJ2-1
abundance: NA
CDR3aa: ASGLADNEQF

v_gene: TRBV13
j_gene: TRBJ1-1
abundance: few
CDR3aa: ASSIQGYTEAF

v_gene: TRBV4-2
j_gene: TRBJ1-1
abundance: NA
CDR3aa: ASSQVAWPRGRNTEAF

v_gene: TRBV30
j_gene: TRBJ2-2
abundance: NA
CDR3aa: AWDGGAAGELF

v_gene: TRBV6-5
j_gene: TRBJ1-1
abundance: NA
CDR3aa: ASSYSRGGTEAF

v_gene: TRBV4-2
j_gene: TRBJ1-2
abundance: NA
CDR3aa: ASSPRAGQGYGYT

v_gene: TRBV2
j_gene: TRBJ2-2
abundance: medium-sized
CDR3aa: ASSELGGGAVGELF

v_gene: TRBV30
j_gene: TRBJ1-2
abundance: NA
CDR3aa: AWSQGAANYGYT

v_gene: TRBV29-1
j_gene: TRBJ1-2
abundance: NA
CDR3aa: RGPGAGGYGYT

v_gene: TRBV27
j_gene: TRBJ2-3
abundance: once
CDR3aa: ASSLSPGDTQY

v_gene: TRBV11-2
j_gene: TRBJ2-3
abundance: NA
CDR3aa: ASHGTGMLRDTQY

v_gene: TRBV28
j_gene: TRBJ1-1
abundance: NA
CDR3aa: ASSLNPLELEAF

v_gene: TRBV5-8
j_gene: TRBJ2-7
abundance: NA
CDR3aa: ATHFTRASGQY

v_gene: TRBV29-1
j_gene: TRBJ2-7
abundance: once
CDR3aa: SVPRPGLARNEQY

v_gene: TRBV10-3
j_gene: TRBJ1-1
abundance: NA
CDR3aa: AISDVTEAF

v_gene: TRBV19
j_gene: TRBJ1-6
abundance: few
CDR3aa: ASSRDSSYNSPLH

v_gene: TRBV5-8
j_gene: TRBJ1-4
abundance: NA
CDR3aa: ASSSRSNEKLF

v_gene: TRBV13
j_gene: TRBJ2-3
abundance: few
CDR3aa: ASSPAEHSTDTQY

v_gene: TRBV4-3
j_gene: TRBJ1-5
abundance: NA
CDR3aa: ASSQDWGRLSNQPQH

v_gene: TRBV28
j_gene: TRBJ2-5
abundance: NA
CDR3aa: ASSFRGGETQY

v_gene: TRBV28
j_gene: TRBJ2-3
abundance: NA
CDR3aa: ASSLFEQGRY

v_gene: TRBV27
j_gene: TRBJ2-1
abundance: NA
CDR3aa: ASSFITGGGNEQF

v_gene: TRBV2
j_gene: TRBJ2-7
abundance: medium-sized
CDR3aa: ASSDTSGGPGEQY

v_gene: TRBV19
j_gene: TRBJ2-1
abundance: NA
CDR3aa: ASTVTRGPNEQF

v_gene: TRBV6-1
j_gene: TRBJ1-2
abundance: NA
CDR3aa: ASSGWTGSDGYT

v_gene: TRBV19
j_gene: TRBJ2-2
abundance: few
CDR3aa: ASSPGPRDGRTGELF

v_gene: TRBV6-5
j_gene: TRBJ2-1
abundance: few
CDR3aa: ASSPDSVNEQF

v_gene: TRBV5-6
j_gene: TRBJ2-3
abundance: NA
CDR3aa: ASNSLAGGTDTQY

v_gene: TRBV2
j_gene: TRBJ1-5
abundance: NA
CDR3aa: ASRTGDQPQH

v_gene: TRBV10-3
j_gene: TRBJ2-3
abundance: NA
CDR3aa: AISDLTDTQY

v_gene: TRBV6-6
j_gene: TRBJ2-1
abundance: NA
CDR3aa: ASSTVTSGGFNEQF

v_gene: TRBV27
j_gene: TRBJ1-1
abundance: NA
CDR3aa: ASRMTGGRTEAF

v_gene: TRBV5-5
j_gene: TRBJ1-2
abundance: few
CDR3aa: ASSTESGGANYGYT

v_gene: TRBV14
j_gene: NA
abundance: NA
CDR3aa: ASSQPTRRGTDYEQY

v_gene: TRBV19
j_gene: TRBJ2-2
abundance: NA
CDR3aa: ASSIGGRELF

v_gene: TRBV7-9
j_gene: TRBJ2-1
abundance: NA
CDR3aa: ASSSRRLADVNEQF

v_gene: TRBV14
j_gene: TRBJ1-1
abundance: NA
CDR3aa: ASRPLRENTEAF

v_gene: TRBV4-1
j_gene: TRBJ1-5
abundance: NA
CDR3aa: ASSQGGWGQPQH

v_gene: TRBV27
j_gene: TRBJ2-2
abundance: NA
CDR3aa: ASSLLSLTNTGELF

v_gene: TRBV19
j_gene: TRBJ1-5
abundance: few
CDR3aa: ASTPGPPQGQPQH

v_gene: TRBV11-2
j_gene: TRBJ2-4
abundance: NA
CDR3aa: ASSSPALSGDIQY

v_gene: TRBV18
j_gene: TRBJ1-2
abundance: NA
CDR3aa: ASSPPGQTLYGYT

v_gene: TRBV11-2
j_gene: TRBJ2-7
abundance: NA
CDR3aa: ASSLDPPPGGHEQY

v_gene: TRBV5-1
j_gene: TRBJ2-7
abundance: NA
CDR3aa: ASRPGRSSYEQY

v_gene: TRBV19
j_gene: TRBJ2-1
abundance: NA
CDR3aa: ASSIMGGGYNEQF

v_gene: TRBV21-1
j_gene: TRBJ2-5
abundance: NA
CDR3aa: ASSKTGGGEETQY

v_gene: TRBV27
j_gene: TRBJ1-1
abundance: NA
CDR3aa: ASSARDRLAF